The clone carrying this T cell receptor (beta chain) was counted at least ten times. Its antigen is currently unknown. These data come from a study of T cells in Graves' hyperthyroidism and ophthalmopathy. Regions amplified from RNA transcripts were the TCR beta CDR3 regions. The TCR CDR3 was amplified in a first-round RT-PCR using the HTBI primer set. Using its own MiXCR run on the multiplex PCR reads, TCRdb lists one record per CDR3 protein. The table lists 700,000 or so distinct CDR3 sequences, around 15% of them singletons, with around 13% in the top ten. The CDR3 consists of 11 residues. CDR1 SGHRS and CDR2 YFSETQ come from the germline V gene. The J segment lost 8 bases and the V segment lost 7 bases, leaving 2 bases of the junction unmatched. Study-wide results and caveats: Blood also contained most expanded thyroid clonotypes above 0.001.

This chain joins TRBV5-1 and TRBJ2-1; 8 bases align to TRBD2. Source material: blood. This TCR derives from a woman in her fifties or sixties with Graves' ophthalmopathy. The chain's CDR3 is CASRREDEQFF. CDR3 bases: TGCGCCAGCCGGCGGGAGGATGAGCAGTTCTTC.